The rows below give T cell receptor beta chains drawn from one sample of a study of radiotherapy plus CTLA-4 blockade in lung cancer. The repertoire was sequenced with immunoSEQ multiplex PCR; TCRdb's copy has only in-frame clones and lacks some. The sample carries 35,000 to 50,000 clones, 73% recorded once. The source material was peripheral blood, sampled from a patient treated with radiotherapy plus ipilimumab. The origin of the receptors is a human donor with non-small cell lung cancer who had a complete response to radiotherapy plus ipilimumab. Each CDR3 is given with its conserved first and last residue. Each record gives: J gene, V gene, clone size, CDR3 protein. Not all rows give a size; the values are once, few, many and, for expanded clones, a class.

TRBJ2-7,TRBV25-1,NA,CASSEGLAGGQYF
TRBJ1-4,TRBV6-1,NA,CASSDGGAGDEKLFF
TRBJ2-7,TRBV19,NA,CASSIASSGRAHEQYF
TRBJ2-5,TRBV18,once,CASSPRLAGGEETQYF
TRBJ2-1,TRBV29-1,NA,CSVASGNYNEQFF
TRBJ2-1,TRBV2,NA,CASSDPGNPLSYNEQFF
TRBJ1-1,TRBV5-1,NA,CASSPNRASEAFF
TRBJ2-7,TRBV28,few,CASRRIQGAQQYF
TRBJ2-3,TRBV27,NA,CASSLLGAKISTDTQYF
TRBJ2-3,TRBV7-3,NA,CASSLRQGKRETDTQYF
TRBJ2-7,TRBV18,few,CASSPGGRGYEQYF
TRBJ2-7,TRBV4-1,NA,CASSQAGTGAHEQYF
TRBJ2-7,TRBV29-1,NA,CSAILAGVLYEQYF
TRBJ1-6,TRBV18,NA,CASSPLRQGNSPLHF
TRBJ2-2,TRBV18,medium-sized,CASSPTPEGTGELFF
TRBJ2-1,TRBV9,NA,CASSSLGQGALNEQFF
TRBJ1-1,TRBV6-7,NA,CASSYGTGGLRSTEAFF
TRBJ2-2,TRBV15,NA,CATTRPGKNTGELFF
TRBJ1-2,TRBV5-4,NA,CASSEGQSYGYTF
TRBJ2-5,TRBV10-3,NA,CAISPDRDTTQETQYF
TRBJ2-7,TRBV5-1,NA,CASSLGGTVPYEQYF
TRBJ2-7,TRBV4-2,once,CASSQVPGLGSYEQYF
TRBJ2-1,TRBV4-2,few,CASSQEGAFYNEQFF
TRBJ2-4,TRBV6-5,NA,CASRRGTLAKNIQYF